This T cell receptor beta chain was profiled in a study of T cell repertoires in cytomegalovirus infection. About the research overall: It was recently identified HLA-C-restricted and well-studied HLA-B-restricted CMV epitopes that the study used. Both CMV infection and a matching HLA type were indicated by public TCR beta signatures. The study, taken as a whole, reports: Totalled public TCR beta family frequency picked out people who carried CMV plus the relevant HLA. The ex vivo response was dominated by HLA-C-restricted CMV-specific TCR beta clonotypes.

Germline V lookup: CDR1 SGHVS, CDR2 FQNEAQ. V dropped 2 bases and J dropped 4 bases, with 12 bases sitting between them. The CDR3 consists of 15 residues. Only a few counts were recorded for this clonotype. Its antigen remains unidentified. TCRdb re-called the reads with MiXCR, one entry per CDR3 protein. This table holds fewer than 200,000 distinct CDR3 sequences, about a fifth found once. The sample consisted of CD8+ T cells from cultured PBMCs, taken from culture after CMV antigen stimulation. The gene calls are TRBV7-8 and TRBJ1-3; possibly TRBD1 for D (5 bases). The receptor was derived from a human donor in good health (CMV status not recorded). Some clones in this sample may be carry-over from other donors' samples. In DNA form, the CDR3 reads TGTGCCAGCAGCTTAAAAAGGGGCCTCGGAAACACCATATATTTT. Amino acids: CASSLKRGLGNTIYF.